This T cell receptor (beta chain) derives from a study of blood T cell repertoires in COVID-19. Measured with immunoSEQ multiplex PCR; TCRdb has only the in-frame clones, and not every one. The sample records 120,000 to 150,000 clones, about 83% being singletons. Germline V gene lookup returns CDR1 MNHEY and CDR2 SVGAGI. V was pared by 6 bases and J by 6 bases, with 6 bases between. This CDR3 has 12 amino acids. Sequenced: PBMCs or T cells enriched from blood (not recorded which). The chain recombines TRBV6-5 with TRBJ1-6, with D possibly being TRBD1 (5 bases). This sequence originates from a woman aged 50 to 65 who had been exposed to COVID-19. CDR3 region: CASRGLNSPLHF. The CDR3, as DNA: TGTGCCAGCAGGGGGCTTAATTCACCCCTCCACTTT.